Following are 29 T cell receptor beta chains from one sample sequenced in a study of T cells after yellow fever vaccination. TCRdb reanalysed the 5' RACE reads using MiXCR and keeps one entry per CDR3 protein. Of around 530,000 distinct CDR3 sequences listed, roughly a sixth are singletons. Source: PBMCs, taken around 5 days after the first yellow fever vaccination. The origin of the receptors is a man aged 18 to 29 who received the YFV17D yellow fever vaccine.

The chain is built from TRBV27 and TRBJ2-2; D is perhaps TRBD1 or TRBD2 (5 bases each). The CDR3 consists of 13 residues. Germline CDR1 MNHEY, CDR2 SMNVEV (reference sequence). Trimming cost V 3 bases and J 7 bases, with 9 bases left between them. In DNA form, the CDR3 reads TGTGCCAGCAGTTTGGGGGTTGGCGGGGAGCTGTTTTTT. As protein: CASSLGVGGELFF.

This clonotype came up many times. The CDR3 sequence is CASSYSGGTYNEQFF. The CDR3 coding sequence is TGTGCCAGCAGCTATAGCGGGGGGACCTACAATGAGCAGTTCTTC. The chain has TRBV5-5 and TRBJ2-1; 10 bases map to TRBD2. The CDR3 has 15 residues. Germline V lookup: CDR1 SGHKS, CDR2 YYEKEE (reference sequence). V trimming: 3 bases; J trimming: 2 bases; junction bases outside the gene matches: 2.

The sample holds a few counts of this clonotype. The chain couples TRBV20-1 to TRBJ1-5; the match to TRBD1 covers 9 bases. Germline V gene sequence: CDR1 DFQATT, CDR2 SNEGSKA (reference sequence). The CDR3 loop spans 15 amino acids. V lost 0 bases and J lost 3; bases outside the gene matches: 3. For the CDR3, the DNA is TGCAGTGCTAGAGAGGGACAGGGCATCAATCAGCCCCAGCATTTT. Translated, it gives CSAREGQGINQPQHF.

The chain carries TRBV6-1 and TRBJ2-1, with 7 bases matching TRBD1. J gave up 6 bases and V 6 bases, and 8 bases lay outside the gene matches. From germline, CDR1 is MNHNS and CDR2 SASEGT. The CDR3 extends over 14 amino acids. The CDR3 sequence: CASSRGTGVNEQFF. The CDR3 bases are TGTGCCAGCAGCCGAGGTACAGGGGTCAATGAGCAGTTCTTC.

V usage is TRBV20-1 and J usage is TRBJ2-2; 7 nucleotides agree with TRBD1. In germline, CDR1 is DFQATT, CDR2 SNEGSKA (reference sequence). The ends lost 3 bases at V and 5 bases at J; junction bases unmatched: 12. CDR3 length equals 16 residues. CDR3 nucleotides: TGCAGTGCTAGTCCCAGGGGGTCCGTAAAAACCGGGGAGCTGTTTTTT. It translates to CSASPRGSVKTGELFF.

V usage is TRBV4-3 and J usage is TRBJ2-3, with D tentatively TRBD2 (6 bases). V was pared by 6 bases and J by 4 bases, with 20 bases between. The V gene's germline CDR1 is LGHNA and CDR2 YSLEER. There are 16 residues in the CDR3. DNA of the CDR3: TGCGCCAGCAGTGCTCTTACGGGGGTGGCCCCAGATACGCAGTATTTT. Its translation is CASSALTGVAPDTQYF.

This clonotype was seen a few times. The chain has TRBV29-1 and TRBJ2-5; D remains ambiguous. Deletions cut 7 bases from V and 2 bases from J, with 8 bases between. In germline, CDR1 is SQVTM, CDR2 ANQGSEA. The CDR3 spans 11 residues. DNA for the CDR3: TGCAGCGCCTATGGGCAAGAGACCCAGTACTTC. Protein: CSAYGQETQYF.

This chain uses TRBV4-1 with TRBJ2-3; D may be TRBD2 (6 bases). The CDR3 extends over 15 amino acids. Germline CDR1 MGHRA, CDR2 YSYEKL. V was shortened by 2 bases and J by 9 bases, with 18 bases between the two germline ends. The CDR3 DNA reads TGCGCCAGCAGCCAATTTAGCCAGGGACGGGGGACGCAGTATTTT. This gives the protein CASSQFSQGRGTQYF.

The J gene is TRBJ2-7, the V gene TRBV9; 7 bases align to TRBD2. The CDR3 runs 13 residues. Germline CDR1 reads SGDLS; CDR2 reads YYNGEE. V was pared by 4 bases and J by 6 bases, with 7 bases of the junction left unmatched. The CDR3 reads CASSSPGRGEQYF. The CDR3, as DNA: TGTGCCAGCAGCTCACCAGGGAGGGGCGAGCAGTACTTC.

The chain recombines TRBV20-1 with TRBJ2-2, with TRBD2 matching 7 bases. This CDR3 region has 12 residues. Germline lookup yields CDR1 DFQATT and CDR2 SNEGSKA (reference sequence). V lost 5 bases to trimming and J lost 3 bases; unmatched junction nucleotides: 0. DNA of the CDR3: TGCAGTGCTGGACTAGACACCGGGGAGCTGTTTTTT. Translation: CSAGLDTGELFF.

This chain joins TRBV6-5 and TRBJ1-1; D is unclear. The ends were cut back, 0 bases at V and 4 bases at J, with 9 bases in the middle. The CDR3 length is 14 residues. Germline assignment: CDR1 MNHEY and CDR2 SVGAGI. CDR3 nucleotide sequence: TGTGCCAGCAGTTACTCGAGGCACCTCACTGAAGCTTTCTTT. As protein: CASSYSRHLTEAFF.

This clonotype was observed once. CDR3 sequence: CASSWDYLTGELFF. The CDR3 region has the DNA TGTGCCAGCAGCTGGGACTACCTCACCGGGGAGCTGTTTTTT. The chain has TRBV7-2 and TRBJ2-2; TRBD2 agrees at 7 bases. The germline V gene encodes CDR1 SGHTA and CDR2 FQGNSA. The CDR3 consists of 14 residues. J gave up 4 bases and V 4 bases, and 3 bases lay outside the gene matches. The full variable domain, completed using reference TRBV7-2 and TRBJ2-2, is GAGVSQSPSNKVTEKGKDVELRCDPISGHTALYWYRQSLGQGLEFLIYFQGNSAPDKSGLPSDRFSAERTGGSVSTLTIQRTQQEDSAVYLCASSWDYLTGELFFGEGSRLTVL.

This clonotype showed up just a few times. The DNA of the CDR3 is TGCAGCGTTGAAATGGGAGACACCGGGGAGCTGTTTTTT. Translated, it gives CSVEMGDTGELFF. The chain employs TRBV29-1 and TRBJ2-2; possible D gene TRBD2, 5 bases. The V end was cut by 2 bases, the J end by 3 bases, with 7 bases between. The CDR3 is made up of 13 amino acids. From germline, CDR1 is SQVTM and CDR2 ANQGSEA.

This clonotype has just a few counts. This sequence joins TRBV4-1 and TRBJ1-4; no definite D call. This CDR3 spans 15 amino acids. Germline V gene lookup returns CDR1 MGHRA and CDR2 YSYEKL. Trimming left V 1 base short and J 0 bases short, with 6 bases between. In DNA, the CDR3 is TGCGCCAGCAGCCAAGGGTGGGCAACTAATGAAAAACTGTTTTTT. This sequence encodes CASSQGWATNEKLFF.

This clonotype was seen only a few times. This rearrangement joins TRBV19 to TRBJ1-5; no firm D call. The CDR3 length is 14 residues. CDR1 LNHDA and CDR2 SQIVND come from the germline V gene (reference sequence). Deletions cut 3 bases from V and 6 bases from J, with 12 bases between. This chain's CDR3 is CASSIRVQGQPQHF. Written as DNA, the CDR3 is TGTGCCAGTAGTATCCGGGTTCAAGGTCAGCCCCAGCATTTT.

The table lists this clonotype with a few counts. The J gene is TRBJ2-7, the V gene TRBV7-2; 11 bases agree with TRBD1. This CDR3 contains 15 residues. Germline CDR1 reads SGHTA; CDR2 reads FQGNSA. V lost 0 bases to trimming and J lost 2 bases; unmatched junction nucleotides: 0. CDR3 protein: CASSLADRGPYEQYV. The CDR3 DNA is TGTGCCAGCAGCTTAGCGGACAGGGGGCCCTACGAGCAGTACGTC.

This clonotype was picked up a small number of times. As DNA, the CDR3 is TGTGCCAGTAGTCCGTTGGGAGGGATACCTAATGAAAAACTGTTTTTT. It specifies CASSPLGGIPNEKLFF. This rearrangement joins TRBV19 to TRBJ1-4; D remains unclear. The CDR3 is 16 amino acids. Trimming removed 5 bases from V and 3 bases from J, with 16 bases in between. The germline V gene has CDR1 LNHDA and CDR2 SQIVND (reference sequence). The full variable domain, rest sourced from reference TRBV19 and TRBJ1-4, is DGGITQSPKYLFRKEGQNVTLSCEQNLNHDAMYWYRQDPGQGLRLIYYSQIVNDFQKGDIAEGYSVSREKKESFPLTVTSAQKNPTAFYLCASSPLGGIPNEKLFFGSGTQLSVL.

This chain uses TRBV6-5 with TRBJ2-1; a weak D match, TRBD2 (5 bases). Germline V CDR1 and CDR2: MNHEY, SVGAGI. V was shortened by 2 bases and J by 0 bases, with 8 bases between the two germline ends. The CDR3 consists of 15 residues. The CDR3 loop reads CASSYRRGSYNEQFF. The DNA for the CDR3 is TGTGCCAGCAGTTACCGCCGGGGCTCCTACAATGAGCAGTTCTTC.

V gene TRBV3-1 combines with J gene TRBJ2-7; 7 positions agree with TRBD1. V lost 5 bases, J lost 1 base, and 11 bases stayed unmatched. This CDR3 has 16 residues. Germline CDR1 LGHDT, CDR2 YNNKEL (reference sequence). As DNA, the CDR3 is TGTGCCAGCAGCAAAAACCTAGGGACAGAATCCTACGAGCAGTACTTC. Translation gives CASSKNLGTESYEQYF.

The J gene is TRBJ1-5, the V gene TRBV4-3; TRBD1 agrees at 8 bases. The CDR3 extends over 15 amino acids. V lost 4 bases to trimming and J lost 3 bases; unmatched junction nucleotides: 5. Germline assignment: CDR1 LGHNA and CDR2 YSLEER. Here the CDR3 DNA reads TGCGCCAGCAGCCGCTCGGGACAGGCCAATCAGCCCCAGCATTTT. This translates into CASSRSGQANQPQHF.

This chain uses TRBV7-2 with TRBJ2-7; 7 positions match TRBD2. V gave up 2 bases and J gave up 2 bases; unmatched junction bases: 6. Germline values: CDR1 SGHTA, CDR2 FQGNSA. This CDR3 has 15 residues. The CDR3 coding sequence is TGTGCCAGCAGCTTATTCGGTGGGGGGGCCTACGAGCAGTACGTC. It codes for CASSLFGGGAYEQYV.

The rearrangement links TRBV11-2 to TRBJ2-1; possibly TRBD2 for D (5 bases). The CDR3 length is 16 residues. V gave up 0 bases and J gave up 9 bases, with 18 bases separating them. From germline, CDR1 is SGHAT and CDR2 FQNNGV. The CDR3 is CASSLEGRLPRSEQFF. Here the CDR3 DNA reads TGTGCCAGCAGCTTAGAAGGGCGACTACCTCGGTCTGAGCAGTTCTTC.

This sequence joins TRBV7-2 and TRBJ2-2; D is undetermined. Trimming took 7 bases from V and 0 from J, leaving 15 bases between them. Germline CDR1 and CDR2: SGHTA and FQGNSA. CDR3 size: 16 residues. The DNA of the CDR3 is TGTGCCAGCACCCCCCCCCCATCCGCGAACACCGGGGAGCTGTTTTTT. Translating it yields CASTPPPSANTGELFF.

The rearrangement uses TRBV12-3 or TRBV12-4 and TRBJ2-1; D call uncertain. CDR3 size: 15 residues. The germline V and J ends were trimmed by 3 bases and 4 bases, with 13 bases remaining between them. CDR3 amino acids: CASSFESAGYNEQFF. DNA of the CDR3: TGTGCCAGCAGTTTCGAATCGGCAGGATACAATGAGCAGTTCTTC.

The CDR3 bases are TGTGCCAGCAGCCCAGGGGGAGAGCAGCCCCAGCATTTT. Amino acids: CASSPGGEQPQHF. The rearrangement joins TRBV6-1 to TRBJ1-5; 7 nucleotides align to TRBD1. Germline V gives CDR1 MNHNS, CDR2 SASEGT. V dropped 6 bases and J dropped 7; count of bases not matched to a gene: 6. This CDR3 comprises 13 residues.

This chain links TRBV20-1 with TRBJ2-7, with unresolved D. Germline V lookup: CDR1 DFQATT, CDR2 SNEGSKA (reference sequence). CDR3 length equals 14 residues. Trimming cost V 0 bases and J 1 base, with 10 bases left between them. The CDR3 DNA follows: TGCAGTGCTAGAGATCGTCAGTCGTCCTACGAGCAGTACTTC. Translating it yields CSARDRQSSYEQYF.

This clonotype occurred a few times. The rearrangement uses TRBV11-2 and TRBJ2-3; 13 bases align to TRBD2. V lost 5 bases to trimming and J lost 4 bases; unmatched junction nucleotides: 18. The germline V gene encodes CDR1 SGHAT and CDR2 FQNNGV. CDR3 length: 20 residues. CDR3 DNA: TGTGCCAGCAGCCTCAGGATCGGACTAGCGGGGGTTGTTGGGCCAGATACGCAGTATTTT. Its protein product is CASSLRIGLAGVVGPDTQYF.

The chain has TRBV24-1 and TRBJ2-7; 8 nucleotides agree with TRBD1. Germline CDR1 is KGHDR and CDR2 is SFDVKD. Germline trimming cut 8 bases from V and 4 bases from J; bases unmatched to any gene: 12. The CDR3 runs 15 residues. CDR3 sequence (DNA): TGTGCCACCACTCCGACGTCGGGACAGGAATACGAGCAGTACTTC. Protein product: CATTPTSGQEYEQYF.

The chain couples TRBV10-3 to TRBJ2-7; D possibly uses TRBD1 or TRBD2 (7 bases each). Deletions cut 6 bases from V and 6 bases from J, with 15 bases between. This CDR3 spans 13 amino acids. Germline assignment: CDR1 ENHRY and CDR2 SYGVKD. The CDR3 reads CAIRATGEGEQYF. DNA for the CDR3: TGTGCCATCAGAGCAACAGGGGAGGGCGAGCAGTACTTC.